This T cell receptor beta chain emerged from a study of OX40 agonist ivuxolimab in advanced cancers. Study-level information: At 0.01 to 10 mg/kg, ivuxolimab was administered intravenously to patients every 2 weeks. Participants averaged approximately 65 years of age (range roughly 23 to 90) and were 82.7% male.

A remark on this clone: The sample carries other DNA sequences with the same CDR3.

The method was immunoSEQ multiplex PCR; TCRdb's version includes in-frame clones alone and lacks a portion of them. This sample carries about 52,000 clones, approximately 90% of them seen once, and the ten largest clones take 11% to 15%. This clonotype originated in an adult with an advanced solid tumor such as melanoma, head and neck, liver or kidney cancer. Sequences were derived from CD4+ or CD8+ T cells sorted from blood, sampled in a trial of the OX40 agonist ivuxolimab.

CDR3 protein: CASSQGNEQYF. CDR3 in DNA: TGTGCCAGCAGCCAAGGCAACGAGCAGTACTTC. The chain couples TRBV14 to TRBJ2-7, with no clear D. The CDR3 spans 11 residues. The V end lost 1 base, the J end lost 5 bases, and 3 bases lay between the germline ends. Germline CDR1 is SGHDN and CDR2 is FVKESK.